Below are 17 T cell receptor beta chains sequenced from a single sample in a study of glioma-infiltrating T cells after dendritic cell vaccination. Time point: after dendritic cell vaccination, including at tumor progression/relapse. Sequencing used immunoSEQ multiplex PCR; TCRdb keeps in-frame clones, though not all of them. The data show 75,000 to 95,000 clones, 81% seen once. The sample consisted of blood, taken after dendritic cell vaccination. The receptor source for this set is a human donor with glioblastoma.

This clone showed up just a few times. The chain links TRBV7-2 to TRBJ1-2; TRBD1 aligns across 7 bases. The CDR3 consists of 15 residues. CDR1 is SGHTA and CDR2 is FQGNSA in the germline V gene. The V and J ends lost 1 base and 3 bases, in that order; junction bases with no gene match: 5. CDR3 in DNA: TGTGCCAGCAGCTTAGTGGGGCAGGGGGACTATGGCTACACCTTC. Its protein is CASSLVGQGDYGYTF.

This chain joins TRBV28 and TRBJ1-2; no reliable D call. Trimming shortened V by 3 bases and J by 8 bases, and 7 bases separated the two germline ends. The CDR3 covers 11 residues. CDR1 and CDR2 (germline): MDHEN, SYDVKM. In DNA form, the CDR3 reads TGTGCCAGCAGTTTCGAAAGCGGCTACACCTTC. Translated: CASSFESGYTF.

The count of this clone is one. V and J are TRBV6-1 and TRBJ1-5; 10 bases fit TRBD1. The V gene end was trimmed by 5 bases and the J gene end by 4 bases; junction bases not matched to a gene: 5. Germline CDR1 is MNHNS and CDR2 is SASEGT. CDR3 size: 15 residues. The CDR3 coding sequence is TGTGCCAGCAGTACCGACAGGGGGCCGAATCAGCCCCAGCATTTT. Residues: CASSTDRGPNQPQHF.

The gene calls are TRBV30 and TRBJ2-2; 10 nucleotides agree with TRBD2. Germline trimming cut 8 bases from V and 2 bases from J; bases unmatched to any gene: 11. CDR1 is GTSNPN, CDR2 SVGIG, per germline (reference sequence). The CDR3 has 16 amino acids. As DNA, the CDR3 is TGTGCCCGGGGGCGCACTAGCGGGGCCAACACCGGGGAGCTGTTTTTT. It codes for CARGRTSGANTGELFF.

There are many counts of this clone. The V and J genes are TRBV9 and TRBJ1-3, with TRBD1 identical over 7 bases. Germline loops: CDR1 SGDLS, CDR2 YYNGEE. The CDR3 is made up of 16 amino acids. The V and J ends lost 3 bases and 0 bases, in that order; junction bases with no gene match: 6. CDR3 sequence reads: CASSARQGGSGNTIYF. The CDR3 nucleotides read TGTGCCAGCAGCGCTAGACAGGGTGGCTCTGGAAACACCATATATTTT.

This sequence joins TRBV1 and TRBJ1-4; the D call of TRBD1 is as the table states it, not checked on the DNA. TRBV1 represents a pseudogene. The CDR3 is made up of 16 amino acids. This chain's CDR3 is CTSSQGTSGDNEKLFF. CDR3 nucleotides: TGCACCAGCAGCCAAGGCACGTCAGGCGATAATGAAAAACTGTTTTTT.

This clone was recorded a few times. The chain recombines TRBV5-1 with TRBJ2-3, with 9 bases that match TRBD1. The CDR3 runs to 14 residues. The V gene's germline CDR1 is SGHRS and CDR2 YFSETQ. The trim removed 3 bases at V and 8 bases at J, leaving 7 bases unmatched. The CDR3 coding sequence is TGCGCCAGCAGCTCCACAGGGGGCCTCGGTACGCAGTATTTT. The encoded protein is CASSSTGGLGTQYF.

CDR3 protein: CASSLGPRYGYTF. DNA of the CDR3: TGTGCCAGCAGCTTAGGCCCACGCTATGGCTACACCTTC. This chain connects TRBV7-3 to TRBJ1-2; D gene ambiguous. The CDR3 is 13 residues long. V was clipped by 2 bases and J by 4 bases, with 8 bases between them. The germline V gene has CDR1 SGHTA and CDR2 FQGTGA. Together with reference TRBV7-3 and TRBJ1-2, the CDR3 gives the full variable domain: GAGVSQTPSNKVTEKGKYVELRCDPISGHTALYWYRQSLGQGPEFLIYFQGTGAADDSGLPNDRFFAVRPEGSVSTLKIQRTERGDSAVYLCASSLGPRYGYTFGSGTRLTVV.

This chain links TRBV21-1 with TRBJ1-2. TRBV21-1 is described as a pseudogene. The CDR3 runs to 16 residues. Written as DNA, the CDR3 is TGTGCCAGCAGCAAAGTGGTACGGGGAAGGATGGATGGCTACACCTTC. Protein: CASSKVVRGRMDGYTF.

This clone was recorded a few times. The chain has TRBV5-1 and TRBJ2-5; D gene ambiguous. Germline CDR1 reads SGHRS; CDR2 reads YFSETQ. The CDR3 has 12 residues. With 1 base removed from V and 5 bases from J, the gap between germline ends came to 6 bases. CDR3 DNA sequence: TGCGCCAGCAGCTTGCTGTCTGAGACCCAGTACTTC. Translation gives CASSLLSETQYF.

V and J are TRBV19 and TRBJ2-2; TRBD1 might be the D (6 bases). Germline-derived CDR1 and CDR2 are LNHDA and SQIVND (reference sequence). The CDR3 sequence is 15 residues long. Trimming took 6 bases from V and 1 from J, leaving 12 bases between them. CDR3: CASSPGTKNTGELFF. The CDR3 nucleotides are TGTGCCAGTAGCCCAGGGACAAAGAACACCGGGGAGCTGTTTTTT.

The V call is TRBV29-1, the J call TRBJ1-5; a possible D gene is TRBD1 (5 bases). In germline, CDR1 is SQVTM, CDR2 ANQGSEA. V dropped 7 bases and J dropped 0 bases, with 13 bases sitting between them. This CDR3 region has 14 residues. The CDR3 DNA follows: TGCAGCGCCGGGACTGGTTATAGCAATCAGCCCCAGCATTTT. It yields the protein CSAGTGYSNQPQHF.

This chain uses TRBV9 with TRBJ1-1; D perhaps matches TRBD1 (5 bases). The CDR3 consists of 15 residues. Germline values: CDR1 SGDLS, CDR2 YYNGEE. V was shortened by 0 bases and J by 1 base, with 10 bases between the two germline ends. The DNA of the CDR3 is TGTGCCAGCAGCGTAGCAGGGTCCCGGAACACTGAAGCTTTCTTT. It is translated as CASSVAGSRNTEAFF.

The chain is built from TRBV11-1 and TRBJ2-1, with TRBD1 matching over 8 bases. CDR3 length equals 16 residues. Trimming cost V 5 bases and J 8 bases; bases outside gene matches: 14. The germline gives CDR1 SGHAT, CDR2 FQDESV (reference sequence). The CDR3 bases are TGTGCCAGCAGCCTCCATTTTGGGGCAGGGGGCTATGAGCAGTTCTTC. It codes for CASSLHFGAGGYEQFF.

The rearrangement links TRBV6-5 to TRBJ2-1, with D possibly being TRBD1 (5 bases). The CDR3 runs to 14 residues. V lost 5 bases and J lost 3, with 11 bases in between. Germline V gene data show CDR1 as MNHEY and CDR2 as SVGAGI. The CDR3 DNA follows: TGTGCCAGCAGTCCAAGGACAAGCTACAATGAGCAGTTCTTC. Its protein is CASSPRTSYNEQFF.

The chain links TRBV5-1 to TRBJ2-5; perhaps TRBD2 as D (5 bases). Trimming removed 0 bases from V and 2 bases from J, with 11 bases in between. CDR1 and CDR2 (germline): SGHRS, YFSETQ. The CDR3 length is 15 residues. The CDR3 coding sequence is TGCGCCAGCAGCTTGGGGGCTGGGAGTCAAGAGACCCAGTACTTC. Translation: CASSLGAGSQETQYF. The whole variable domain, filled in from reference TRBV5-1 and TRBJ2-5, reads KAGVTQTPRYLIKTRGQQVTLSCSPISGHRSVSWYQQTPGQGLQFLFEYFSETQRNKGNFPGRFSGRQFSNSRSEMNVSTLELGDSALYLCASSLGAGSQETQYFGPGTRLLVL.

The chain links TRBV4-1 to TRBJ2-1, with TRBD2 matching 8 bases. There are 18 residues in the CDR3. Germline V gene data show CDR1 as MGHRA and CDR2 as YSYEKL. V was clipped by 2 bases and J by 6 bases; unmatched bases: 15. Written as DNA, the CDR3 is TGCGCCAGCAGCCAACCCTTGGCTAGCGGGTTAGCTAGCAATGAGCAGTTCTTC. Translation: CASSQPLASGLASNEQFF.